Given below is one T cell receptor (beta chain) in context. These data come from a study of blood T cell repertoires in COVID-19. The overall study: Acute and convalescent COVID-19 specimens originated in the United States, Italy and Spain. PBMCs, B-cell-depleted T cells, or T cells provided the cDNA or gDNA that made up the material.

Germline values: CDR1 SGHRS, CDR2 YFSETQ. The CDR3 has 18 amino acids. Trimming left V 2 bases short and J 4 bases short, with 25 bases between. Measured with immunoSEQ multiplex PCR; TCRdb has only the in-frame clones, and not every one. The data show about 190,000 clones, with roughly 80% seen just once and 13% held by the top ten. The chain carries TRBV5-1 and TRBJ2-7, with a weak D call TRBD1 (6 bases). Sequenced: peripheral blood. The receptor was isolated from a man in his forties or fifties who had recovered from COVID-19. CDR3 coding DNA: TGCGCCAGCAGCTTTGGGCCTAAATCACCGGGACAAAAATACGAGCAGTACTTC. It encodes CASSFGPKSPGQKYEQYF.